Included here is one TCR beta chain sequence, with context. The target antigen is unknown. Germline V gives CDR1 LNHDA, CDR2 SQIVND (reference sequence). This CDR3 spans 13 amino acids. V was trimmed by 4 bases and J by 5 bases, leaving 8 bases between them. The data derive from a study of T cell responses to AZD1222 COVID-19 vaccine. General observations from the study: Females made up more of the donors, who were largely white British, and clonal diversity may have come out too low. Unmutated variant regions are reportedly targeted by nearly half of spike-specific TCRs.

The table came from immunoSEQ multiplex PCR; TCRdb's copy has only in-frame clones and leaves some out. The sample has roughly 100,000 clones, around 86% seen once; the top ten hold about 5%. The chain has TRBV19 and TRBJ2-2, with a tentative D call TRBD2 (5 bases). The sequencing here drew on peripheral blood, taken on day 0 of AZD1222 vaccination. This TCR came from an adult in good health. The CDR3 DNA reads TGTGCCAGTAGTAGCCGGGAAACCGGGGAGCTGTTTTTT. Its protein product is CASSSRETGELFF.